The 6 T cell receptor beta chains listed next were all sequenced from one sample in a study of cytomegalovirus exposure and HLA in healthy donors. Both 60 Vbeta primers and 13 Jbeta primers went into the PCR. Measured with immunoSEQ multiplex PCR; TCRdb has only the in-frame clones, and not every one. This table lists 100,000 to 150,000 clones. Sample: PBMCs. The receptor source for this set is a man aged 30-40 years in good health and CMV-seronegative.

The V gene is TRBV5-4, the J gene TRBJ1-2; 9 bases are a match to TRBD1. This CDR3 contains 14 residues. Germline CDR1 and CDR2: SGHNT and YYREEE (reference sequence). V lost 3 bases and J lost 8; bases outside the gene matches: 8. The CDR3 sequence is CASSSTGQGSGYTF. In DNA, the CDR3 is TGTGCCAGCAGCTCGACGGGACAGGGTTCCGGCTACACCTTC. The complete variable domain, with remaining parts taken from reference TRBV5-4 and TRBJ1-2, reads ETGVTQSPTHLIKTRGQQVTLRCSSQSGHNTVSWYQQALGQGPQFIFQYYREEENGRGNFPPRFSGLQFPNYSSELNVNALELDDSALYLCASSSTGQGSGYTFGSGTRLTVV.

The chain combines TRBV5-1 with TRBJ1-3; 8 positions match TRBD1. There are 17 residues in the CDR3. J gave up 3 bases and V 0 bases, and 8 bases lay outside the gene matches. The germline V gene has CDR1 SGHRS and CDR2 YFSETQ. CDR3 nucleotides: TGCGCCAGCAGCTTGGCCGGGCAGGGGGCGCATGGAAACACCATATATTTT. The encoded protein is CASSLAGQGAHGNTIYF.

The chain employs TRBV7-8 and TRBJ1-4, with a possible D match to TRBD1 (5 bases). Germline CDR1 and CDR2: SGHVS and FQNEAQ. The V gene lost 0 bases and the J gene lost 8 bases, with 16 bases spanning the gap. There are 16 residues in the CDR3. The chain's CDR3 is CASSLALNSEGEKLFF. For the CDR3, the DNA is TGTGCCAGCAGCTTAGCGCTTAACTCGGAGGGGGAAAAACTGTTTTTT.

For this clone: Additional DNA sequences in this sample encode the identical CDR3. The chain couples TRBV5-1 to TRBJ1-1, with D perhaps matching TRBD1 (5 bases). Trimming took 0 bases from V and 5 from J, leaving 14 bases between them. The CDR3 is 15 amino acids. The germline V gene has CDR1 SGHRS and CDR2 YFSETQ. The CDR3 DNA reads TGCGCCAGCAGCTTGGCTGGGGGGGAATCAACTGAAGCTTTCTTT. This codes for CASSLAGGESTEAFF.

V gene TRBV6-5 combines with J gene TRBJ1-2; D is uncertain. The CDR3 extends over 16 amino acids. Germline V gives CDR1 MNHEY, CDR2 SVGAGI. With 0 bases removed from V and 6 bases from J, the gap between germline ends came to 17 bases. CDR3 in amino acids: CASSYSKQRRENGYTF. The DNA of the CDR3 is TGTGCCAGCAGTTACTCGAAACAAAGGAGGGAAAATGGCTACACCTTC.

The V call is TRBV6-1, the J call TRBJ2-7, with TRBD2 matching over 9 bases. Losses at the gene ends were 6 bases for V and 3 bases for J; bases not matched to a gene: 3. Per germline, CDR1 MNHNS and CDR2 SASEGT. The CDR3 has 13 residues. CDR3 sequence reads: CASSLAGLYEQYF. The CDR3 DNA sequence: TGTGCCAGCAGCCTAGCGGGACTCTACGAGCAGTACTTC.